The clone carrying this T cell receptor beta chain was counted at least ten times. Its specificity is unknown. Amplified TCR beta CDR3 regions came from RNA transcripts. Using the HTBI primer set, a first-round RT-PCR was run on the TCR CDR3. TCRdb used MiXCR to reprocess the multiplex PCR reads, holding one entry per CDR3 protein. The table includes around 580,000 distinct CDR3 sequences, about half detected once. Patients between 18 and 65 years old had hyperthyroidism, newly diagnosed and lasting under 2 months. Orbital computed tomography and thyroid ultrasound, together with serum TRAb and thyroxine and clinical symptoms, were used for diagnoses. Germline V gene lookup returns CDR1 MGHDK and CDR2 SYGVNS. The CDR3 is 15 residues long. J gave up 6 bases and V 3 bases, and 4 bases lay outside the gene matches. The entry originates in a study of T cells in Graves' hyperthyroidism and ophthalmopathy. Findings of the study overall: A model of 13 V-J pairs discriminated ophthalmopathy from stable hyperthyroidism.

The chain recombines TRBV25-1 with TRBJ1-4, with 10 bases that match TRBD1. This clonotype originated in a woman younger than 30 with Graves' hyperthyroidism. Sequencing input: peripheral blood or thyroid tissue (not recorded which). CDR3 nucleotide sequence: TGTGCCAGCAGTGAGCGGACAGGGGGATATGAAAAACTGTTTTTT. This translates into CASSERTGGYEKLFF. The full variable domain, with the rest looked up from reference TRBV25-1 and TRBJ1-4, is EADIYQTPRYLVIGTGKKITLECSQTMGHDKMYWYQQDPGMELHLIHYSYGVNSTEKGDLSSESTVSRIRTEHFPLTLESARPSHTSQYLCASSERTGGYEKLFFGSGTQLSVL.